These T cell receptor beta chains were read from a single sample in a study of response to subunit inactivated influenza vaccine. TCRdb reprocessed the RT-PCR reads with MiXCR, giving one entry per CDR3 protein. The sample records more than 400,000 distinct CDR3 sequences, 9.5% to 12% being singletons. Source: PBMCs from blood, taken roughly 48 days after vaccination. The receptors derive from a man aged 45-65 years who received an inactivated influenza vaccine. The CDR3 runs from the conserved cysteine through the conserved F or W. A D gene is named only where the DNA matches it firmly. Where a row states a size, it is once, few, many or the class of an expanded clone; other rows omit it.

CDR3nt	CDR3aa	v_gene	j_gene	len	d_gene	abundance
TGCGCCAGCAGCCAAGGGAAGGACGGGGGGATCGGGGAGCTGTTTTTT	CASSQGKDGGIGELFF	TRBV4-1	TRBJ2-2	16	TRBD2	-
TGTGCCAGCAGATTGGACGTGAGCTCCTACAATGAGCAGTTCTTC	CASRLDVSSYNEQFF	TRBV7-2	TRBJ2-1	15	-	-
TGTGCCAGCGCCCCAGGGCTCAATCAGCCCCAGCATTTT	CASAPGLNQPQHF	TRBV6-1	TRBJ1-5	13	-	many
TGTGCCAGCAGCTTAACAGGCCCAGGTGGTACGCAGTATTTT	CASSLTGPGGTQYF	TRBV7-2	TRBJ2-3	14	-	-
TGTGCCAGCAGCGTATACGGGACAGGGGATGAGCAGTACTTC	CASSVYGTGDEQYF	TRBV9	TRBJ2-7	14	TRBD1	many
TGTGCCAGCAGTTTCGGTCTGTCCATTCAAGAGACCCAGTACTTC	CASSFGLSIQETQYF	TRBV12-3/TRBV12-4	TRBJ2-5	15	-	few
TGTGCCAGCAGCTTAGATCTCAGGACCCATACGCAGTATTTT	CASSLDLRTHTQYF	TRBV11-2	TRBJ2-3	14	-	few
TGTGCCAGCAGTGAAGACCTCCTGACCCGGGCCCTGAACACTGAAGCTTTCTTT	CASSEDLLTRALNTEAFF	TRBV6-1	TRBJ1-1	18	-	few
TGTGCCAGCAGCCCTGCGGCAGGCTACGAGCAGTACTTC	CASSPAAGYEQYF	TRBV7-9	TRBJ2-7	13	-	-
TGTGCCAGCAGCGTGAGCGGGAGGTCCATGAAGACCCAGTACTTC	CASSVSGRSMKTQYF	TRBV7-2	TRBJ2-5	15	TRBD2	few
TGTGCCAGCAGCTTATCCCCGCAGAGCTCCTACGAGCAGTACTTC	CASSLSPQSSYEQYF	TRBV11-2	TRBJ2-7	15	-	few
TGTGCCAGCAGCACTGGCTGGGCTAGCGGGAGCGATACGCAGTATTTT	CASSTGWASGSDTQYF	TRBV3-1	TRBJ2-3	16	TRBD2	-
TGTGCCAGCAGTTCTGGACAGGGGATTATGAACACTGAAGCTTTCTTT	CASSSGQGIMNTEAFF	TRBV12-3/TRBV12-4	TRBJ1-1	16	TRBD1	few
TGCAGTGCTAGAGATCCGCAGGGGGATGGAGCTTTCTTT	CSARDPQGDGAFF	TRBV20-1	TRBJ1-1	13	TRBD1	many
TGTGCCAGCAGCTTCGGGGCCCTAGGGGAGCTGTTTTTT	CASSFGALGELFF	TRBV7-8	TRBJ2-2	13	-	few
TGTGCCAGCAGTCTCCCAGCGGGATCCTTCAGCTCCTACAATGAGCAGTTCTTC	CASSLPAGSFSSYNEQFF	TRBV2	TRBJ2-1	18	TRBD2	few
TGTGCCAGCAGATTGGGGGGTAGGGACACTGAAGCTTTCTTT	CASRLGGRDTEAFF	TRBV12-3/TRBV12-4	TRBJ1-1	14	-	-
TGTGCCAGCTCACCTCCTCTTAGTAGCGGGGGGATACGTCGGGATACGCACTATTTT	CASSPPLSSGGIRRDTHYF	TRBV18	TRBJ2-3	19	TRBD2	few
TGTGCCATCAGTGAATCGAGGGGCGGTTCACCCCTCCACTTT	CAISESRGGSPLHF	TRBV10-3	TRBJ1-6	14	-	few
TGCGCCAGCAGCATTACCGGGACAGTCAATCAGCCCCAGCATTTT	CASSITGTVNQPQHF	TRBV5-1	TRBJ1-5	15	TRBD1	many
TGCAGCGTCCGACCGAGAGACAATGAGCAGTTCTTC	CSVRPRDNEQFF	TRBV29-1	TRBJ2-1	12	-	few
TGTGCCAGCAGCGTCTACAGGGGTGGCTACACCTTC	CASSVYRGGYTF	TRBV25-1	TRBJ1-2	12	TRBD1	many
TGTGCCAGCAGCCGCGGTGGACAGGGAGCGTACGAGCAGTACTTC	CASSRGGQGAYEQYF	TRBV7-2	TRBJ2-7	15	TRBD1	few
TGCGCCAGCAGCTTGGGGACTACCACCGGGGAGCTGTTTTTT	CASSLGTTTGELFF	TRBV5-1	TRBJ2-2	14	-	-
TGCAGTGCTACCGGACTAGCGGGAGTAAGAGAGCAGTACTTC	CSATGLAGVREQYF	TRBV20-1	TRBJ2-7	14	TRBD2	-
TGTGCCAGCGACCTTGGGCGGACAGGGTGGAACATTCAGTACTTC	CASDLGRTGWNIQYF	TRBV21-1	TRBJ2-4	15	-	-
TGCAGCATCAAACGGGGGATGGGCTATGGCTACACCTTC	CSIKRGMGYGYTF	TRBV29-1	TRBJ1-2	13	-	-
TGTGCCAGCAGCTTCGGACAGGGGGTCGGAGAGACCCAGTACTTC	CASSFGQGVGETQYF	TRBV7-9	TRBJ2-5	15	TRBD1	-
TGTGCCATCAGTTCCGGACTAGCGGGGGCACAAGAGACCCAGTACTTC	CAISSGLAGAQETQYF	TRBV10-3	TRBJ2-5	16	TRBD2	many
TGTGCCAGCAGGCTATCCCAGGGCTACGAGCAGTACTTC	CASRLSQGYEQYF	TRBV6-2/TRBV6-3	TRBJ2-7	13	-	many
TGTGCCAGCAGCCAAGACGGCAGGGGCGGATATAGCAATCAGCCCCAGCATTTT	CASSQDGRGGYSNQPQHF	TRBV4-2	TRBJ1-5	18	-	-
TGCGCCAGCAGCACGGGACAGAAGAACACCGGGGAGCTGTTTTTT	CASSTGQKNTGELFF	TRBV5-1	TRBJ2-2	15	TRBD1	-
TGTGCCAGCAGCGCTGGACCGGGACTAGGAGGGGCCGGGGAGCTGTTTTTT	CASSAGPGLGGAGELFF	TRBV9	TRBJ2-2	17	TRBD2	few
TGTGCCAGCAGTTTATTCCGCGGACAGGGCCCGAGCTCCTATAATTCACCCCTCCACTTT	CASSLFRGQGPSSYNSPLHF	TRBV27	TRBJ1-6	20	TRBD1	few
TGCAGTGCTAGAGATTTGAGGTCCACTAGCTACTACGAGCAGTACTTC	CSARDLRSTSYYEQYF	TRBV20-1	TRBJ2-7	16	-	few
TGTGCCAGCAGCTTATCCGACATTATGGCAGGTGGCTACACCTTC	CASSLSDIMAGGYTF	TRBV11-2	TRBJ1-2	15	-	many
TGCGCCAGCAGCCATGCACCGGGACAGCTAAACTCTGGGGCCAACGTCCTGACTTTC	CASSHAPGQLNSGANVLTF	TRBV4-1	TRBJ2-6	19	TRBD1	few
TGTGCCAGCAGCCGGTTGGCCGGGGAGCTGTTTTTT	CASSRLAGELFF	TRBV5-5	TRBJ2-2	12	-	few
TGTGCCAGCACCGAACCCAGGGGAGAGACCCAGTACTTC	CASTEPRGETQYF	TRBV6-6	TRBJ2-5	13	-	many
TGCAGTGCAACGGGACTAGCAGGGGAAGAGACCCAGTACTTC	CSATGLAGEETQYF	TRBV20-1	TRBJ2-5	14	TRBD2	few
TGTGCCAGCAGTTCCTTACCCGGGACTAGCGGGAGTTGGAATACGCAGTATTTT	CASSSLPGTSGSWNTQYF	TRBV27	TRBJ2-3	18	TRBD2	many
TGCAGTGCTAGATCTGAGAACAATCAGCCCCAGCATTTT	CSARSENNQPQHF	TRBV20-1	TRBJ1-5	13	-	few
TGCAGTGTCCGAAAGCCTGGGACAGATACGCAGTATTTT	CSVRKPGTDTQYF	TRBV20-1	TRBJ2-3	13	-	-
TGTGCCAGCAGTTCGATGGGTAATGAGCAGTTCTTC	CASSSMGNEQFF	TRBV27	TRBJ2-1	12	-	many
TGCAGTGCCCGGGACGATTACAATGAGCAGTTCTTC	CSARDDYNEQFF	TRBV20-1	TRBJ2-1	12	-	many
TGTGCCATCAGCCAGACGGATAGTTCCTACGAGCAGTACTTC	CAISQTDSSYEQYF	TRBV10-3	TRBJ2-7	14	-	few
TGTGCCAGCAGCCCAAAGACAAGACTGAACACTGAAGCTTTCTTT	CASSPKTRLNTEAFF	TRBV7-9	TRBJ1-1	15	-	-
TGTGCCAGCAGCTCGATATCTAGCGGGGGAAACTACGAGCAGTACTTC	CASSSISSGGNYEQYF	TRBV7-2	TRBJ2-7	16	TRBD2	few
TGCGCCAGCAGCCATCCAGCGGGGGTGAAAGAGACCCAGTACTTC	CASSHPAGVKETQYF	TRBV4-1	TRBJ2-5	15	TRBD2	-
TGTGCCAGCAGCTCCTGGACTAGCGGGAGGTTGCCAGATACGCAGTATTTT	CASSSWTSGRLPDTQYF	TRBV21-1	TRBJ2-3	17	-	few
TGTGCCAGTAGTATTTCAAGCTACAATGAGCAGTTCTTC	CASSISSYNEQFF	TRBV19	TRBJ2-1	13	-	many
TGCAGTGCTAGAGGGGGACTAGCGGGAAACACCGGGGAGCTGTTTTTT	CSARGGLAGNTGELFF	TRBV20-1	TRBJ2-2	16	TRBD2	many
TGTGCCAGCACTTACTCCGGAGACGGGAGGGGAGAAAACATTCAGTACTTC	CASTYSGDGRGENIQYF	TRBV6-5	TRBJ2-4	17	TRBD2	-